This T cell receptor beta chain originates from a study of cytomegalovirus exposure and HLA in healthy donors. As for the study in general: Researchers found that around 80% of 398 genotyped donors fell within the Caucasian-associated ancestry cluster.

About this clone itself: Its cognate antigen is unknown.

PCR employed 60 Vbeta and 13 Jbeta primers. Repertoires were generated with immunoSEQ multiplex PCR, while TCRdb's copy carries only in-frame clones and drops some. The sample has 150,000 to 200,000 clones, around 62% seen once; the top ten hold 2.5% to 3.5%. Broader study findings: Analysis was performed later, and it showed HLA-associated TCR beta chains to be more clonally expanded than equally common others. In a later analysis, TCR beta V- and J-gene trimming was associated with a missense DCLRE1C variant.

V shed 4 bases and J 5 bases; nucleotides not matched to a gene: 11. The CDR3 totals 16 residues. The germline V gene has CDR1 SGHTS and CDR2 YDEGEE. Specimen: PBMCs. The sequence was collected from a man in his forties or fifties in good health and CMV-seronegative. V and J are TRBV5-8 and TRBJ2-5; TRBD1 matches 10 bases. This chain's CDR3 is CASSIGTGAGMETQYF. In nucleotides, the CDR3 is TGTGCCAGCAGCATAGGGACAGGGGCCGGCATGGAGACCCAGTACTTC.